A single sample gave rise to the 4 T cell receptor beta chains below, sequenced in a study of T cell repertoires in cytomegalovirus infection. For these receptors, no antigen is known. In TCRdb, the reads were re-called with MiXCR into one record per CDR3 protein. This sample has tens of thousands of distinct CDR3 sequences; around 21% occur once, and the top ten carry 60% to 85%. The specimen was PBMCs, sequenced either directly or after in vitro stimulation (not recorded which). The receptors stem from a human donor in good health (CMV status not recorded). Some clones in this sample may be carry-over from other donors' samples.

In this sample, this clonotype turned up a few times. The chain couples TRBV29-1 to TRBJ2-7; D may be TRBD2 (7 bases). This CDR3 is built from 15 residues. V was cut by 8 bases and J by 0 bases, with 20 bases left in between. Looked up from germline, CDR1 is SQVTM and CDR2 is ANQGSEA. Written as DNA, the CDR3 is TGCAGCCCGGCCTCTAGGGGGGGACGCTCCTACGAGCAGTACGTC. It translates to CSPASRGGRSYEQYV.

The chain combines TRBV4-3 with TRBJ2-1, with 7 nucleotides matching TRBD1. Germline lookup yields CDR1 LGHNA and CDR2 YSLEER. The CDR3 has 13 amino acids. With V trimmed by 4 bases and J by 8 bases, 5 bases remained unmatched. CDR3 region: CASSLQQGYEQFF. The CDR3 DNA is TGCGCCAGCAGCCTCCAACAGGGGTATGAGCAGTTCTTC.

This clonotype was observed a few times. The genes are TRBV11-3 and TRBJ2-2; D gene ambiguous. Germline CDR1 and CDR2: SGHNT and YENEEA. V dropped 0 bases and J dropped 14 bases, with 16 bases sitting between them. The CDR3 has 14 residues. CDR3 amino acids: CASSLDQPARNLFF. DNA for the CDR3: TGTGCCAGCAGCTTAGATCAGCCGGCCAGGAACCTGTTTTTT.

J is TRBJ1-6 and V is TRBV15, with TRBD1 matching over 7 bases. V lost 5 bases and J lost 7; bases outside the gene matches: 8. The CDR3 is 15 residues long. Germline CDR1 reads LNHNV; CDR2 reads YYDKDF (reference sequence). The CDR3, as DNA: TGTGCCACCAGCGGAGGTGGACAGGTGAATTCACCCCTCCACTTT. Amino acids: CATSGGGQVNSPLHF.